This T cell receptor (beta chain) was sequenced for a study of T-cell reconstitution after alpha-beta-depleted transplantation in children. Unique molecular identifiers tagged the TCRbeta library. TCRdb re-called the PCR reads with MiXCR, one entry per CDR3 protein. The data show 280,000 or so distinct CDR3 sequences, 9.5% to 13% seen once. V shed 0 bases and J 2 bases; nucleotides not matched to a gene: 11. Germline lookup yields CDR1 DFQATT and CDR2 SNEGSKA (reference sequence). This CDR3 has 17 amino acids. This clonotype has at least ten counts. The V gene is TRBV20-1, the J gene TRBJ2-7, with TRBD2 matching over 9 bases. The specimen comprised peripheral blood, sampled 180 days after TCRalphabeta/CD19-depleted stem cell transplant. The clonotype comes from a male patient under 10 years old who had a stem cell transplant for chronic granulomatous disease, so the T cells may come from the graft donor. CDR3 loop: CSARDTWGVAGAYEQYF. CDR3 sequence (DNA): TGCAGTGCTAGAGATACCTGGGGGGTAGCGGGAGCCTACGAGCAGTACTTC.